This section outlines one T cell receptor (beta chain) sequence together with its context. This sample was included in a study of blood T cell repertoires in COVID-19. Study-level background: The samples span acute and convalescent COVID-19 from the United States, Italy and Spain. Sources were T cells, B-cell-depleted T cells, or PBMCs; the material itself was cDNA or gDNA.

Those enrolled, adults aged about 18 to 89 years, came from 20 to 25 US areas. Participants were placed into cohorts based on the clinical history they reported. Libraries were prepared by immunoSEQ multiplex PCR; TCRdb keeps only in-frame clonotypes and omits some of them. The sample has roughly 250,000 clones; approximately 88% are singletons. The CDR3 consists of 14 residues. Germline-derived CDR1 and CDR2 are SQVTM and ANQGSEA. V was trimmed by 3 bases and J by 2 bases, leaving 12 bases between them. The sequenced material came from PBMCs or T cells enriched from blood (not recorded which). This receptor was obtained from a woman in her twenties or thirties with acute COVID-19. The rearrangement links TRBV29-1 to TRBJ2-3; the D gene is possibly TRBD2 (6 bases). DNA of the CDR3: TGCAGCGTTGACGGGGGAGGTTTCACAGATACGCAGTATTTT. Its protein is CSVDGGGFTDTQYF.